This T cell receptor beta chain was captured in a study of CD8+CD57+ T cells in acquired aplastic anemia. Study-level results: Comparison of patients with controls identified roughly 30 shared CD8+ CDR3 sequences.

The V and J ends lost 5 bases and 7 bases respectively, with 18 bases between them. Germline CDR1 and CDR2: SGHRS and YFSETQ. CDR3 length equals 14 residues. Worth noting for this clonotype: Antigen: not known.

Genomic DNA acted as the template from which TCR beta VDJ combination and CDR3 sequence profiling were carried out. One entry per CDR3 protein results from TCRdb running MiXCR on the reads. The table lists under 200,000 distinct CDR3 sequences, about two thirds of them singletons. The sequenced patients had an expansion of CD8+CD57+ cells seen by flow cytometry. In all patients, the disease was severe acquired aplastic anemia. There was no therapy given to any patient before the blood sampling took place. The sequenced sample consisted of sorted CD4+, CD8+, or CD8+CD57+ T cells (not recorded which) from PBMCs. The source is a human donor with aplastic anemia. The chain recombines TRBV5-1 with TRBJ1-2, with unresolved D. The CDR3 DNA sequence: TGCGCCAGCAGTACCACAGCAGCCCCCAGTGGCTACACCTTC. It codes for CASSTTAAPSGYTF.